This T cell receptor (beta chain) was recovered during a study of response to subunit inactivated influenza vaccine (dated by TCRdb to 2017 to 2018). The study in broad terms: Deep quantitative profiling of the T cell receptor repertoire was used in the study to follow responses to a trivalent subunit inactivated influenza vaccine.

From the cysteine through the phenylalanine, the CDR3 covers 14 amino acids. Only the CDR3 portion is preserved as DNA: 42 bases, with reading frame beginning at the first base. Via the germline V gene, CDR1 is SGHRS and CDR2 YFSETQ. The V end gives up 0 bases and the J end 5 bases, leaving 5 bases in the junction not matched to a gene. The research as a whole found: The authors suggested that each seasonal influenza vaccination may recruit only a limited number of new T cells.

This clonotype was seen a few times. It has no known antigen specificity. No quality values exist for individual bases; no much larger clone is one base distant. Library preparation used RT-PCR. Data came from an Illumina HiSeq 2500. Through fastp at Q25 and MiXCR, TCRdb rebuilt clones from the public reads, retaining in-frame beta chains. Records with the same CDR3 protein are collapsed into one entry carrying the most frequent genes and DNA. The sample contains about 650,000 distinct CDR3 sequences, 12% to 15% of them found a single time. The top ten clones comprise around 7.6% of the sample. The rearranged segments are TRBV5-1 and TRBJ2-7, with 7 bases aligning to TRBD1. This material consisted of PBMCs from blood, taken around two weeks before vaccination. The receptor was derived from a man between 50 and 59 years old who received an inactivated influenza vaccine. Donor details come from another sample of the same person, matched by shared clones. The DNA sequence is as follows: TGCGCCAGCAGCTTGGAGTCACAGGGGAACGAGCAGTACTTC. Translated, this is CASSLESQGNEQYF.